A selection of T cell receptor beta chains follows, all from one sample in a study of T cell responses to AZD1222 COVID-19 vaccine. TCRdb keeps only in-frame clones here, not all; method: immunoSEQ multiplex PCR. Of 160,000 or so clones in the sample, 92% were seen once. The sample consisted of peripheral blood, taken on day 0 of MenACWY control vaccination. The receptors were sampled from an adult in good health. CDR3s include the opening cysteine and the closing phenylalanine or tryptophan. Fields, in order: J gene, V gene, D gene, clone size, CDR3 protein, CDR3 DNA. A D gene is named only where the DNA matches it firmly. Clone size, where shown, is once, few, many, or a class for clones that have expanded.

>TRBJ1-4|TRBV5-5|TRBD1|-
CASSHRQGPTNEKLFF
TGTGCCAGCAGTCACCGACAGGGCCCAACTAATGAAAAACTGTTTTTT
>TRBJ1-1|TRBV2|-|-
CASSEQLRTEAFF
TGTGCCAGCAGTGAACAGCTGCGCACTGAAGCTTTCTTT
>TRBJ1-5|TRBV6-2/TRBV6-3|-|-
CASSPLSLGNQPQHF
TGTGCCAGCAGTCCACTGAGTCTGGGAAATCAGCCCCAGCATTTT
>TRBJ2-1|TRBV3-1/TRBV3-2|-|-
CASSQDLGRNNEQFF
TGTGCCAGCAGCCAAGATCTCGGCCGCAACAATGAGCAGTTCTTC
>TRBJ2-7|TRBV30|TRBD1|-
CAWTLMSGTGQYF
TGTGCCTGGACCCTAATGTCAGGGACAGGGCAGTACTTC
>TRBJ2-3|TRBV29-1|-|-
CSVEGESTDTQYF
TGCAGCGTTGAAGGGGAGAGTACAGATACGCAGTATTTT
>TRBJ2-7|TRBV7-6|-|-
CASSPRTTYEQYF
TGTGCCAGCAGCCCCCGGACAACATACGAGCAGTACTTC
>TRBJ2-1|TRBV2|TRBD1|once
CASSVTGQYNEQFF
TGTGCCAGCAGCGTCACGGGACAGTACAATGAGCAGTTCTTC
>TRBJ1-4|TRBV30|TRBD1|-
CAWSTTRTGFGEKLFF
TGTGCCTGGAGTACGACCAGGACAGGATTTGGTGAAAAACTGTTTTTT
>TRBJ2-1|TRBV5-1|-|-
CASSLEPFLKNNEQFF
TGCGCCAGCAGCTTGGAGCCGTTCCTAAAGAACAATGAGCAGTTCTTC
>TRBJ2-1|TRBV30|TRBD2|once
CAWSAFGTKYEQFF
TGTGCCTGGAGTGCCTTCGGGACTAAGTATGAGCAGTTCTTC
>TRBJ2-7|TRBV7-8|-|-
CASRGTAYEQYF
TGTGCCAGCAGAGGGACGGCCTACGAGCAGTACTTC
>TRBJ2-1|TRBV15|TRBD2|-
CATSRDANSGRVNNEQFF
TGTGCCACCAGCAGAGATGCTAATAGCGGGAGAGTGAACAATGAGCAGTTCTTC
>TRBJ1-4|TRBV7-9|-|-
CASSFPGRPDELFF
TGTGCCAGCAGCTTTCCGGGACGGCCCGATGAACTGTTTTTT
>TRBJ2-1|TRBV28|-|-
CASSLSGTARGEQFF
TGTGCCAGCAGTTTATCCGGGACTGCTCGCGGTGAGCAGTTCTTC
>TRBJ1-5|TRBV28|TRBD1|-
CASSLPTGIGQPQHF
TGTGCCAGCAGCCTTCCGACAGGGATAGGACAGCCCCAGCATTTT
>TRBJ2-1|TRBV10-1|-|-
CASSESAANSYNEQFF
TGCGCCAGCAGTGAGTCGGCGGCTAACTCCTACAATGAGCAGTTCTTC
>TRBJ1-2|TRBV7-2|-|-
CASSLHRLDDGYTF
TGTGCCAGCAGCCTCCACCGCCTTGACGATGGCTACACCTTC
>TRBJ2-3|TRBV11-2|TRBD1|-
CASSLRQGAYATQYF
TGTGCCAGCAGCTTGAGACAGGGAGCGTACGCTACGCAGTATTTT
>TRBJ2-2|TRBV12-5|TRBD2|-
CASGLFLAGVTGELFF
TGTGCTAGTGGTTTGTTTCTAGCGGGAGTTACCGGGGAGCTGTTTTTT